Listed below are T cell receptor beta chains from one sample, sequenced in a study of persistence of HIV-infected CD4 T cells. These receptors have no identified antigens. Sequenced by immunoSEQ multiplex PCR; TCRdb stores in-frame clones only, minus some. The sample records about 32,000 clones, less than 75% being singletons. The input for sequencing was CD4+ T cells sorted from PBMCs after roughly 17-hour stimulation, taken from a patient who received antiretroviral therapy. The receptors were sampled from an adult man with HIV who was CMV-seropositive. The CDR3 runs from the conserved cysteine through the conserved F or W. The D gene is left open where the match is weak. Only some rows state a clone size, as once, few, many or a class for expanded clones.

>.|TRBJ2-1|once|TRBV18
TGTGCCAGCTCACCACTCTCCCCACTAGACAATGAGCAGTTCTTC
CASSPLSPLDNEQFF
>.|TRBJ1-3|.|TRBV6-5
TGTGCCAGCAGTTACGAACAGTCTGGAAACACCATATATTTT
CASSYEQSGNTIYF
>TRBD2|TRBJ2-3|.|TRBV3-1/TRBV3-2
TGTGCCAGCAGCCCGCGGGGGGGGCCAGATACGCAGTATTTT
CASSPRGGPDTQYF
>.|TRBJ1-2|.|TRBV5-1
TGCGCCAGCAGCTTGGCCGGGGCAGGGGATCGCTACACCTTC
CASSLAGAGDRYTF
>TRBD1|TRBJ2-7|.|TRBV6-1
TGTGCCAGCAGTGAACGGGGGACAGGGACCTACGAGCAGTACTTC
CASSERGTGTYEQYF
>TRBD1|TRBJ1-2|.|TRBV2
TGTGCCAGCAGTACCGGGACAGGGGATGGCTACACCTTC
CASSTGTGDGYTF
>TRBD1|TRBJ2-7|.|TRBV5-4
TGTGCCAGCAGCTCGACTGGGACAGTAAGCTCCTACGAGCAGTACTTC
CASSSTGTVSSYEQYF
>TRBD1|TRBJ1-1|.|TRBV15
TGTGCCACCAGCAGGGGACAGGGTCAGTACACTGAAGCTTTCTTT
CATSRGQGQYTEAFF
>.|TRBJ2-4|few|TRBV3-1/TRBV3-2
TGTGCCAGCAGCCAAGGAACGGGAAGGGACAACATTCAGTACTTC
CASSQGTGRDNIQYF
>TRBD1|TRBJ2-2|.|TRBV6-5
TGTGCCAGCAAAAACAGGGGGGACACCGGGGAGCTGTTTTTT
CASKNRGDTGELFF
>TRBD1|TRBJ1-1|medium-sized|TRBV3-1/TRBV3-2
TGTGCCAGCAGCCAAGAAAACAGGGGGCGGGGAAAGACTGAAGCTTTCTTT
CASSQENRGRGKTEAFF
>.|TRBJ1-1|.|TRBV15
TGTGCCACCAGCAGGGAGAAGGGGACTAACACTGAAGCTTTCTTT
CATSREKGTNTEAFF
>.|TRBJ1-4|.|TRBV7-2
TGTGCCAGCAGCTTAGGAGGGATCCGGCCAACTAATGAAAAACTGTTTTTT
CASSLGGIRPTNEKLFF
>TRBD1|TRBJ2-5|.|TRBV18
TGTGCCAGCTCACCACGTCGGACAGGGGGCTCGGGAGAGACCCAGTACTTC
CASSPRRTGGSGETQYF
>TRBD1|TRBJ2-7|.|TRBV7-6
TGTGCCAGCAGCTCCCGACAGGGGTCGGACGAGCAGTACTTC
CASSSRQGSDEQYF
>.|TRBJ1-3|.|TRBV11-2
TGTGCCAGCAGCCCCGACCGGGGGACTGGAAACACCATATATTTT
CASSPDRGTGNTIYF
>.|TRBJ1-3|.|TRBV4-2
TGTGCCAGCAGCCAAGATCAGGGGACCATATATTTT
CASSQDQGTIYF
>.|TRBJ1-3|few|TRBV7-9
TGTGCCAGCAGCTTAGTAAAGAAGGGAGGGGGTTCTTCTGGAAACACCATATATTTT
CASSLVKKGGGSSGNTIYF
>.|TRBJ1-2|.|TRBV29-1
TGCAGCGTTGAAGTGGGGGACGGGGGCTATGGCTACACCTTC
CSVEVGDGGYGYTF
>.|TRBJ1-5|.|TRBV15
TGTGCCACCAGCAGACAGGGTCTTAGCAATCAGCCCCAGCATTTT
CATSRQGLSNQPQHF
>TRBD1|TRBJ1-4|.|TRBV5-5
TGTGCCAGCAGCCCCGAGCGTTCGACAGGGGTACCCGAAAGACTGTTTTTT
CASSPERSTGVPERLFF
>.|TRBJ2-7|few|TRBV10-1
TGCGCCAGCAGTGAGTCGAATGGCCCGTGGCAGTACTTC
CASSESNGPWQYF
>.|TRBJ1-2|.|TRBV24-1
TGTGCCACCAGTGATTCCGACTTGGTCCGCCTAGGGGAAGATGGCTACACCTTC
CATSDSDLVRLGEDGYTF
>.|TRBJ2-7|once|TRBV7-8
TGTGCCAGCAGCTTGCCCGGAGGCGAGCAGTACTTC
CASSLPGGEQYF
>.|TRBJ2-1|few|TRBV4-1
TGCGCCAGCAGCCAAGCCGCCGGGACGACAATTGGTAATGAGCAGTTCTTC
CASSQAAGTTIGNEQFF
>TRBD1|TRBJ1-2|.|TRBV15
TGTGCCACCAGCAGATCAGGGGGCTATGGCTACACCTTC
CATSRSGGYGYTF
>.|TRBJ1-1|.|TRBV10-3
TGTGCCACGGGCACGGCGAACACTGAAGCTTTCTTT
CATGTANTEAFF
>TRBD2|TRBJ2-3|.|TRBV7-2
TGTGCCAGCAGCTTACTTAGCGGGGGGTCGGGAGATACGCAGTATTTT
CASSLLSGGSGDTQYF
>TRBD1|TRBJ2-7|.|TRBV15
TGTGCCACCAGCAGAGAGGGACAGGGCTACGAGCAGTACTTC
CATSREGQGYEQYF
>TRBD2|TRBJ2-7|.|TRBV9
TGTGCCAGCAGCGAGGCGGGGGACTACGAGCAGTACTTC
CASSEAGDYEQYF
>.|TRBJ1-2|.|TRBV7-2
TGTGCCAGCAGCTTAGCAGTTCAGGGGTTCGGCTACACCTTC
CASSLAVQGFGYTF
>.|TRBJ1-5|.|TRBV6-5
TGTGCCAGCAGTTTTGGACAGACATCATATCAGCCCCAGCATTTT
CASSFGQTSYQPQHF
>TRBD1|TRBJ2-1|.|TRBV5-1
TGCGCCAGCAGCTTGGTACAGGGGGTTCTATACAATGAGCAGTTCTTC
CASSLVQGVLYNEQFF
>TRBD1|TRBJ1-2|.|TRBV10-2
TGCGCCAGCAGTGAGTCCCCCTGGGACAGGGGGCATGGCTACACCTTC
CASSESPWDRGHGYTF
>.|TRBJ2-1|.|TRBV12-3/TRBV12-4
TGTGCCAGCACCCGGGACACGAACAATGAGCAGTTCTTC
CASTRDTNNEQFF
>TRBD1|TRBJ1-2|.|TRBV2
TGTGCCAGCAGATCAGGGGGTAACGGCTACACCTTC
CASRSGGNGYTF
>.|TRBJ1-2|medium-sized|TRBV20-1
TGCAGTGCTAGTTACAGGGCGGGGTATGGCTACACCTTC
CSASYRAGYGYTF
>TRBD1|TRBJ1-1|once|TRBV29-1
TGCAGCGTTGGGGGACAGGGAAAAAACACTGAAGCTTTCTTT
CSVGGQGKNTEAFF
>.|TRBJ2-4|.|TRBV7-9
TGTGCCAGCAGCTTTGGGACGGGGAAGAGTTTAGCCAAAAACATTCAGTACTTC
CASSFGTGKSLAKNIQYF
>.|TRBJ1-1|.|TRBV7-2
TGTGCCAGCAGCCCAACGAGACAGGCGAACACTGAAGCTTTCTTT
CASSPTRQANTEAFF
>.|TRBJ1-1|.|TRBV5-1
TGCGCCAGCAGCTTGGCCGCGGGGGGTCTGAACACTGAAGCTTTCTTT
CASSLAAGGLNTEAFF
>TRBD2|TRBJ2-5|few|TRBV2
TGTGCCAGTTCAGCGGGGGGGGACACCCGGACCCAGTACTTC
CASSAGGDTRTQYF
>TRBD1|TRBJ1-2|.|TRBV18
TGTGCCAGCTCACCGAGGACAGGGGGCGATGATGGCTACACCTTC
CASSPRTGGDDGYTF
>TRBD1|TRBJ1-4|.|TRBV5-1
TGCGCCAGCAGCTCTGGACAGGGAGGTGAAAAACTGTTTTTT
CASSSGQGGEKLFF
>.|TRBJ1-2|once|TRBV2
TGTGCCAGCAGTGATAGGTCGGCGTACGGAGGCTACACCTTC
CASSDRSAYGGYTF
>TRBD1|TRBJ1-1|.|TRBV5-1
TGCGCCAGCCTCCGGGACAGGGGGTTGAACACTGAAGCTTTCTTT
CASLRDRGLNTEAFF
>TRBD1|TRBJ1-1|.|TRBV6-5
TGTGCCAGCAGCCCCAGGGGGCCTAAGAACACTGAAGCTTTCTTT
CASSPRGPKNTEAFF
>.|TRBJ2-1|.|TRBV5-1
TGCGCCAGCAGCTTGGACGAGGGATCCTCCTACAATGAGCAGTTCTTC
CASSLDEGSSYNEQFF
>.|TRBJ1-4|few|TRBV6-5
TGTGCCAGCAGTTTTACAGGTTTGGGGACTAATGAAAAACTGTTTTTT
CASSFTGLGTNEKLFF
>.|TRBJ1-3|once|TRBV6-5
TGTGCCAGCAGTTTTAAGAGCTCTGGAAACACCATATATTTT
CASSFKSSGNTIYF
>.|TRBJ1-2|.|TRBV6-1
TGTGCCAGCAGTGAAGTACAGGGCGGTGGCTACACCTTC
CASSEVQGGGYTF
>.|TRBJ1-2|few|TRBV14
TGTGCCAGCAGCCAAAGGGCCCACCTGGGGGTGGGGAGATATGGCTACACCTTC
CASSQRAHLGVGRYGYTF